These 8 T cell receptor beta chains came from one sample sequenced in a study of identical twins. TCRdb reprocessed the 5' RACE reads via MiXCR and lists one record per CDR3 protein. The table lists fewer than 250,000 distinct CDR3 sequences, 5.5% to 7% of them singletons. A further study also used this sample, focusing on yellow fever vaccine responses in identical twins.

The sample comprised memory (CD45RO+) T cells sorted from blood. These receptors all stem from a young woman in good health.

The chain carries TRBV24-1 and TRBJ2-7; 9 bases agree with TRBD2. V lost 4 bases, J lost 0 bases, and 6 bases stayed unmatched. Germline V gene data show CDR1 as KGHDR and CDR2 as SFDVKD. The CDR3 runs to 16 residues. The DNA for the CDR3 is TGTGCCACCAGTGAGGGGGGACTAGCTCGCTCCTACGAGCAGTACTTC. This sequence encodes CATSEGGLARSYEQYF.

This clonotype was seen only a few times. This chain links TRBV20-1 with TRBJ2-3; 8 bases align to TRBD2. The germline CDR1 and CDR2 sequences are DFQATT and SNEGSKA (reference sequence). Unmatched junction bases numbered 12, after V lost 0 bases and J lost 4 bases. This CDR3 comprises 17 residues. Written as DNA, the CDR3 is TGCAGTGCTAGAGACGGGACTAGGGCCCTTAGCGCAGATACGCAGTATTTT. This encodes CSARDGTRALSADTQYF.

The rearrangement joins TRBV6-5 to TRBJ2-1; TRBD2 might be the D (6 bases). The germline CDR1 and CDR2 sequences are MNHEY and SVGAGI. The CDR3 is made up of 16 amino acids. Trimming cost V 2 bases and J 5 bases, with 16 bases left between them. DNA for the CDR3: TGTGCCAGCAGTTACAGCACACGGCGGGGCAACAATGAGCAGTTCTTC. It encodes CASSYSTRRGNNEQFF.

This clonotype came up a few times. The CDR3, as DNA: TGTGCCAGCAGCCCCGGACTAGCGGGAGTGCCTAGGGAGCAGTTCTTC. Protein: CASSPGLAGVPREQFF. This chain uses TRBV14 with TRBJ2-1; 13 bases align to TRBD2. This CDR3 contains 16 residues. Trimming at V came to 4 bases and at J to 10 bases, leaving 10 bases not matched to a gene. Per germline, CDR1 SGHDN and CDR2 FVKESK.

This clonotype was recorded a few times. The chain carries TRBV4-1 and TRBJ1-4; no clear D gene. The V gene lost 6 bases and the J gene lost 5 bases, with 13 bases spanning the gap. Germline values: CDR1 MGHRA, CDR2 YSYEKL. The CDR3 extends over 14 amino acids. The CDR3 DNA reads TGCGCCAGCAGACAAACCCCCCTAAATGAAAAACTGTTTTTT. Protein: CASRQTPLNEKLFF.

The CDR3 sequence is CASSKTGGPETQYF. DNA of the CDR3: TGCGCCAGCAGCAAAACAGGGGGTCCGGAGACCCAGTACTTC. The V and J genes are TRBV4-1 and TRBJ2-5; TRBD1 aligns across 8 bases. From germline, CDR1 is MGHRA and CDR2 YSYEKL. CDR3 size: 14 residues. With 5 bases clipped from V and 5 bases from J, the junction kept 7 bases outside the gene matches.

The chain uses TRBV25-1 and TRBJ1-1, with D maybe TRBD1 (6 bases). This CDR3 has 16 amino acids. Trimming took 5 bases from V and 1 from J, leaving 17 bases between them. Germline V gene data show CDR1 as MGHDK and CDR2 as SYGVNS. The CDR3 region is CASSPPRGAKNTEAFF. Here the CDR3 DNA reads TGTGCCAGCAGTCCTCCCAGGGGCGCGAAGAACACTGAAGCTTTCTTT.

This clonotype showed up many times. V is TRBV5-1 and J is TRBJ1-6, with a possible D match to TRBD1 (5 bases). Per germline, CDR1 SGHRS and CDR2 YFSETQ. V shed 0 bases and J shed 7 bases, with 14 bases lying between them. CDR3 length: 16 residues. CDR3 sequence: CASSLEPRAGNSPLHF. The CDR3 DNA is TGCGCCAGCAGCTTGGAACCCAGGGCGGGGAATTCACCCCTCCACTTT.